The T cell receptor (beta chain) under discussion was sequenced for a study of regulatory T cells in long-lasting Graves disease. Study results and caveats: Newly diagnosed Graves' patients had higher TCR diversity than persistent ones.

Libraries of TCR beta came from iRepertoire HTBI primers plus Arm-PCR of CDR3 regions. MiXCR, run by TCRdb on the multiplex PCR reads, gives a single entry per CDR3 protein. The data hold 550,000 to 700,000 distinct CDR3 sequences, with roughly 16% observed a single time. The time point denotes: newly diagnosed GD, antithyroid drugs for less than 3 months. PBMCs were the source of the RNA used for TCR sequencing. This clonotype was seen only a few times. Antigen: not known. A much bigger clone sits one base away, suggesting this may be a read error. The CDR3 carries no conserved terminal phenylalanine or tryptophan, so it likely arises from a read error. Germline V gives CDR1 LGHDT, CDR2 YNNKEL (reference sequence). CDR3 length: 12 residues. The V end lost 1 base, the J end lost 6 bases, and 6 bases lay between the germline ends. These data also formed part of another study, on T cells in Graves' hyperthyroidism and ophthalmopathy.

The chain is built from TRBV3-1 and TRBJ1-1, with D unresolved. This receptor was obtained from a man between 18 and 35 years old with Graves disease. The sequencing used peripheral blood mononuclear cells (PBMCs), collected at new diagnosis, from a patient treated with antithyroid drugs. The CDR3, as DNA: TGTGCCAGCAGCCAAGGGAAGGCTGAAGCTTTCTCT. Its translation: CASSQGKAEAFS.